The present T cell receptor (beta chain) was sequenced within a study of CD8 T cells in ankylosing spondylitis. Trimming stripped 7 bases from V and 7 bases from J, with 13 bases between. The CDR3 has 13 amino acids. Study-wide findings and caveats: Matched ankylosing spondylitis synovial fluid reportedly showed significant enrichment of disease-linked clones. Researchers report that disease-linked clones proved CD8+ and relatively rare in peripheral blood. A TCR beta motif of eight highly homologous variants appeared characteristic of ankylosing spondylitis blood.

5'-RACE, quantitative and with molecular barcodes, yielded the TCR beta libraries. TCRdb independently ran MiXCR on the 5' RACE reads; one entry per CDR3 protein. The table includes 450,000 to 550,000 distinct CDR3 sequences, about 5.2% detected once. Many counts were recorded for this clonotype. Its antigen is still unknown. This chain connects TRBV12-3 or TRBV12-4 to TRBJ2-2; D uncertain. The clonotype comes from a male donor with ankylosing spondylitis. The sample taken for sequencing was blood, either unsorted or a sorted T cell fraction (not recorded which). Here the CDR3 DNA reads TGTGCCAGCACCCCGTTGGTCAACGGGGAGCTGTTTTTT. Protein product: CASTPLVNGELFF.